This T cell receptor (beta chain) appears in the sequencing data of a study of blood T cells in healthy people across ages. CDR3 length equals 13 residues. V lost 2 bases, J lost 7 bases, and 10 bases lay in between. Germline V CDR1 and CDR2: SSHAT, FNYEAQ (reference sequence). Turning to this clonotype: Its antigen is unidentified.

Together with a sample-barcoded 5' primer, a J-beta primer mix was included in a second PCR lasting about 6 to 11 cycles. TCRdb analysed the 5' RACE reads with MiXCR anew, one entry per CDR3 protein. This sample has hundreds of thousands of distinct CDR3 sequences; approximately 40% occur once, and the top ten carry around 32%. Findings and limits, study-wide: Per million T cells, TCR beta diversity dropped about linearly as age rose.

PBMCs numbering at least 6.5 million were isolated per sample. The chain links TRBV7-7 to TRBJ2-3; no firm D call. Material for sequencing was blood. This TCR derives from a man older than 75 in good health. The CDR3 coding sequence is TGTGCCAGCAGCTTACCATCTTGGCATACGCAGTATTTT. Its translation: CASSLPSWHTQYF.